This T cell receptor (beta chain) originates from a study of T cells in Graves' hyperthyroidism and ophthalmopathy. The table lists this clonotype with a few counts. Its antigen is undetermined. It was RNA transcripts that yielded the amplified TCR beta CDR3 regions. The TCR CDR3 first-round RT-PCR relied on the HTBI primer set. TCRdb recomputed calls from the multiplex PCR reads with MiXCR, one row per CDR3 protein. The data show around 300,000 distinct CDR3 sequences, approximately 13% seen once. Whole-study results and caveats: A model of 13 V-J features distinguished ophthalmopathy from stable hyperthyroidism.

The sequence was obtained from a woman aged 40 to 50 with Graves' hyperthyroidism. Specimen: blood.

The CDR3 reads CASIRLAGLAKNIQYF. The CDR3 DNA sequence: TGTGCCAGCATTAGACTAGCGGGGCTAGCCAAAAACATTCAGTACTTC. This chain connects TRBV6-1 to TRBJ2-4, with TRBD2 matching 11 bases. The trim removed 7 bases at V and 0 bases at J, leaving 5 bases unmatched. Germline V gene data show CDR1 as MNHNS and CDR2 as SASEGT. CDR3 length: 16 amino acids.